This T cell receptor (beta chain) was observed in a study of CD8 T cells in ankylosing spondylitis. Study-level findings and limits: What seemed typical of ankylosing spondylitis blood was a TCR beta motif built from about eight highly homologous variants. Existing reports had already noted some motif variants in reactive arthritis synovial fluid and blood.

In TCRdb, the 5' RACE reads were re-called with MiXCR into one record per CDR3 protein. The profile shows under 120,000 distinct CDR3 sequences, 24% of them singletons. This CDR3 comprises 14 residues. V shed 4 bases and J shed 3 bases, with 12 bases lying between them. The germline V gene encodes CDR1 MRHNA and CDR2 SNTAGT. Of note for this clonotype: Its specificity is not known.

The sample comprised synovial fluid, either unsorted or a sorted T cell fraction (not recorded which). The receptor comes from a male donor with ankylosing spondylitis. The chain combines TRBV6-4 with TRBJ1-1; no firm D call. CDR3 in DNA: TGTGCCAGCAGTGTACGGAAGGGAGACACTGAAGCTTTCTTT. Protein product: CASSVRKGDTEAFF.